Listed here are 7 T cell receptor beta chains from one sample, sequenced in a study of T-cell reconstitution after alpha-beta-depleted transplantation in children. Molecular barcoding with unique molecular identifiers was used for the TCRbeta library. In TCRdb, the PCR reads were re-called with MiXCR into one record per CDR3 protein. The data hold about 370,000 distinct CDR3 sequences, with about a fifth observed a single time. The material sequenced was PBMCs from the stem cell graft donor, taken from the stem cell graft. The receptors derive from a human donor who donated a stem cell graft to a child with acute myeloid leukemia.

The chain is built from TRBV28 and TRBJ1-4; possibly TRBD1 for D (6 bases). Germline V gene sequence: CDR1 MDHEN, CDR2 SYDVKM. The CDR3 extends over 16 amino acids. Trimming pared 1 base from V and 8 bases from J, leaving 17 bases between. The CDR3 nucleotides read TGTGCCAGCAGTTTATCGTCCCAGGGGCGATGGGAAAAACTGTTTTTT. This codes for CASSLSSQGRWEKLFF.

This clonotype was detected a few times. The genes are TRBV7-3 and TRBJ2-3, with 11 bases identical to TRBD2. The germline CDR1 and CDR2 sequences are SGHTA and FQGTGA. V shed 5 bases and J 6 bases; nucleotides not matched to a gene: 4. The CDR3 has 14 amino acids. CDR3 sequence reads: CASSPVAGGDTQYF. CDR3 bases: TGTGCCAGCAGCCCCGTAGCGGGGGGGGATACGCAGTATTTT.

This clonotype was observed many times. V is TRBV29-1 and J is TRBJ2-7; no firm D call. The CDR3 has 10 amino acids. V was clipped by 5 bases and J by 4 bases, with 6 bases between them. CDR1 is SQVTM, CDR2 ANQGSEA, per germline. CDR3 residues: CSVLEYEQYF. CDR3 DNA: TGCAGCGTTTTGGAATACGAGCAGTACTTC.

J is TRBJ2-1 and V is TRBV4-3; 11 bases agree with TRBD2. Germline CDR1 and CDR2: LGHNA and YSLEER. Trimming took 2 bases from V and 2 from J; bases not matched to a gene: 8. This CDR3 region has 18 residues. The CDR3 loop reads CASSQSGPGLAAYNEQFF. CDR3 in DNA: TGCGCCAGCAGCCAAAGCGGACCGGGACTAGCGGCCTACAATGAGCAGTTCTTC.

V is TRBV28 and J is TRBJ1-1, with TRBD1 matching 8 bases. The V gene end was trimmed by 8 bases and the J gene end by 5 bases; junction bases not matched to a gene: 10. The CDR3 consists of 14 residues. The germline gives CDR1 MDHEN, CDR2 SYDVKM. For the CDR3, the DNA is TGTGCCAGCTCCGTCGGCAGGGGGCAAACTGAAGCTTTCTTT. As protein: CASSVGRGQTEAFF.

This clonotype was detected only a few times. The V gene is TRBV5-6, the J gene TRBJ2-1, with 8 bases matching TRBD1. This CDR3 has 14 residues. Losses at the gene ends were 1 base for V and 6 bases for J; bases not matched to a gene: 3. Germline CDR1 SGHDT, CDR2 YYEEEE. CDR3 nucleotide sequence: TGTGCCAGCAGCTTGTTACAGGGGGTCAATGAGCAGTTCTTC. Its protein is CASSLLQGVNEQFF.

This clonotype has ten or more counts. The V gene is TRBV9, the J gene TRBJ2-1; 7 bases map to TRBD2. After removal of 0 bases from V and 6 bases from J, the junction contained 6 bases not matched to a gene. Germline CDR1 SGDLS, CDR2 YYNGEE. CDR3 length: 15 amino acids. The chain's CDR3 is CASSVVASGTNEQFF. The CDR3 DNA sequence: TGTGCCAGCAGCGTAGTAGCTAGCGGTACCAATGAGCAGTTCTTC.